The present T cell receptor (beta chain) was sequenced within a study of blood T cell repertoires in COVID-19. CDR1 is WSHSY and CDR2 is SAAADI in the germline V gene. V shed 6 bases and J shed 2 bases, with 8 bases lying between them. The CDR3 extends over 12 amino acids. Clones were sequenced by immunoSEQ multiplex PCR, and TCRdb holds only the in-frame ones, with some missing. In the table there are 84,000 or so clones, 79% of which are singletons. The sample taken for sequencing was peripheral blood. This receptor was obtained from a man aged 70-80 years with acute or convalescent COVID-19. V usage is TRBV10-2 and J usage is TRBJ2-7, with D perhaps matching TRBD1 (6 bases). CDR3 sequence reads: CASRQGPYEQYF. In DNA, the CDR3 is TGCGCCAGCAGACAGGGTCCCTACGAGCAGTACTTC.